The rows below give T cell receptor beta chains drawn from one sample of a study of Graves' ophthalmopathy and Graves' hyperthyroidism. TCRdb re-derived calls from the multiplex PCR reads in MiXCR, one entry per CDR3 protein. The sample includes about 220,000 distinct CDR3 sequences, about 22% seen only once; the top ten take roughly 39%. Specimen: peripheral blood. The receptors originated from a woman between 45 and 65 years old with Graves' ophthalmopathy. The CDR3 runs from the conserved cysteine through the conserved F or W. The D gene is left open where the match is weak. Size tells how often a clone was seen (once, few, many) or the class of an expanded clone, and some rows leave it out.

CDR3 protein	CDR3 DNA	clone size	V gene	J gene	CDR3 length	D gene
CSASFGTQYF	TGCAGTGCTTCATTCGGGACCCAGTACTTC	many	TRBV20-1	TRBJ2-5	10	.
CASSLGTRTEAFF	TGTGCCAGCAGCCTAGGGACGCGGACTGAAGCTTTCTTT	many	TRBV7-3	TRBJ1-1	13	.
CASSLVWTGEDSGANVLTF	TGTGCCAGCAGCTTGGTGTGGACAGGGGAGGACTCTGGGGCCAACGTCCTGACTTTC	many	TRBV5-5	TRBJ2-6	19	TRBD1
CASSVGLGVREQYF	TGTGCCAGCAGCGTGGGACTAGGAGTTCGCGAGCAGTACTTC	few	TRBV9	TRBJ2-7	14	TRBD2
CASSYDRGRSNQPQHF	TGTGCCAGCAGTTACGATCGGGGGCGGAGCAATCAGCCCCAGCATTTT	.	TRBV6-2/TRBV6-3	TRBJ1-5	16	.
CASRDGQREAFF	TGTGCCAGCAGAGACGGACAGCGTGAAGCTTTCTTT	.	TRBV28	TRBJ1-1	12	.
CASIRGAWTGELFF	TGTGCCAGCATCAGGGGCGCGTGGACCGGGGAGCTGTTTTTT	many	TRBV2	TRBJ2-2	14	.
CASSQDLERLAKNIQYF	TGCGCCAGCAGCCAAGATCTGGAGCGGCTAGCCAAAAACATTCAGTACTTC	few	TRBV4-3	TRBJ2-4	17	.
CASRLGIGLETQYF	TGTGCCAGCAGGTTAGGAATAGGGTTGGAGACACAGTACTTC	few	TRBV7-8	TRBJ2-5	14	.
CATSDWEGYEQYF	TGTGCCACCAGTGATTGGGAAGGATACGAGCAGTACTTC	many	TRBV24-1	TRBJ2-7	13	.
CAWSRNQGIAGELFF	TGTGCCTGGAGCCGGAACCAGGGTATAGCCGGGGAGCTGTTTTTT	.	TRBV30	TRBJ2-2	15	.
CASSLAGTSESLQYF	TGCGCCAGCAGCTTGGCTGGGACTAGCGAGAGTCTGCAGTACTTC	.	TRBV5-1	TRBJ2-7	15	TRBD2
CAISESLIGDYGYTF	TGTGCCATCAGTGAGTCGTTAATCGGGGACTATGGCTACACCTTC	many	TRBV10-3	TRBJ1-2	15	.
CASNPGQGNQPQHF	TGTGCCAGCAACCCGGGACAGGGAAATCAGCCCCAGCATTTT	many	TRBV28	TRBJ1-5	14	TRBD1
CASSQTSGSHEQYF	TGCGCCAGCAGCCAGACTAGCGGGAGCCACGAGCAGTACTTC	many	TRBV4-1	TRBJ2-7	14	TRBD2
CASSIGLAAIKETQYF	TGCGCCAGCAGCATCGGACTAGCGGCAATAAAAGAGACCCAGTACTTC	.	TRBV5-1	TRBJ2-5	16	TRBD2
CASSLQGLSNQPQHF	TGCGCCAGCAGCTTGCAGGGACTTAGCAATCAGCCCCAGCATTTT	many	TRBV5-1	TRBJ1-5	15	.
CASSFLLAGGRYEQYF	TGTGCCAGCAGTTTCCTACTAGCGGGAGGAAGGTACGAGCAGTACTTC	.	TRBV27	TRBJ2-7	16	TRBD2
CASSRGQGAQETQYF	TGTGCCAGCAGCCGCGGACAGGGGGCACAAGAGACCCAGTACTTC	many	TRBV7-9	TRBJ2-5	15	TRBD1
CASIGRGGLSTEAFF	TGTGCCAGTATAGGACGGGGGGGGCTTTCCACTGAAGCTTTCTTT	many	TRBV19	TRBJ1-1	15	.
CASSRIMGAQGAYEQYF	TGTGCCAGCAGCCGAATCATGGGGGCCCAAGGGGCCTACGAGCAGTACTTC	many	TRBV7-2	TRBJ2-7	17	.
CASGITGGGLAETQYF	TGTGCCAGCGGAATTACAGGGGGCGGTCTGGCGGAGACCCAGTACTTC	few	TRBV6-1	TRBJ2-5	16	TRBD1
CSARDLLRYSYEQYF	TGCAGTGCTAGAGATCTTCTCCGTTACTCCTACGAGCAGTACTTC	few	TRBV20-1	TRBJ2-7	15	.
CATSSPGQDSYEQYF	TGTGCCACCAGCAGCCCGGGACAGGATTCCTACGAGCAGTACTTC	once	TRBV15	TRBJ2-7	15	TRBD1
CAWSPGTGGIETQYF	TGTGCCTGGAGTCCCGGGACAGGGGGCATAGAGACCCAGTACTTC	many	TRBV30	TRBJ2-5	15	TRBD1
CAWSLFRATNYGYTF	TGTGCCTGGAGTCTTTTTCGGGCAACAAATTATGGCTACACCTTC	many	TRBV30	TRBJ1-2	15	.
CASGSRGREAFF	TGTGCTAGTGGTTCCAGGGGCCGTGAAGCTTTCTTT	many	TRBV12-5	TRBJ1-1	12	.
CASSKGQGTYYEQYF	TGTGCCAGCAGCAAGGGACAGGGAACCTACTACGAGCAGTACTTC	once	TRBV11-2	TRBJ2-7	15	TRBD1
CATSDPATGWKETQYF	TGTGCCACCAGTGACCCTGCGACAGGGTGGAAAGAGACCCAGTACTTC	many	TRBV24-1	TRBJ2-5	16	TRBD1
CASSGTGRTEAFF	TGTGCCAGTAGTGGTACAGGGAGGACTGAAGCTTTCTTT	many	TRBV19	TRBJ1-1	13	.
CASSLIGTGRYGYTF	TGTGCCAGCAGTTTGATCGGGACAGGGCGCTATGGCTACACCTTC	.	TRBV12-3/TRBV12-4	TRBJ1-2	15	TRBD1
CAITRESVTNYGYTF	TGTGCCATCACCCGGGAATCGGTGACTAACTATGGCTACACCTTC	many	TRBV2	TRBJ1-2	15	.
CASRRAGRSDTQYF	TGTGCCAGTAGGAGAGCGGGGCGTTCAGATACGCAGTATTTT	many	TRBV19	TRBJ2-3	14	TRBD2
CASFPLRGRGMTEAFF	TGTGCCAGCTTTCCCCTCCGGGGGCGCGGGATGACTGAAGCTTTCTTT	.	TRBV6-1	TRBJ1-1	16	.
CASRGGQGSTGELFF	TGCGCCAGCAGAGGAGGACAGGGGAGCACCGGGGAGCTGTTTTTT	many	TRBV5-1	TRBJ2-2	15	TRBD1
CASSSGEVRNEQFF	TGTGCCAGCAGCTCCGGGGAGGTAAGGAATGAGCAGTTCTTC	many	TRBV28	TRBJ2-1	14	.
CASSLDRDSIHGYTF	TGTGCCAGCTCACTGGACCGGGACAGTATCCATGGCTACACCTTC	.	TRBV18	TRBJ1-2	15	TRBD1
CASNNLIQGALTEAFF	TGTGCCAGCAACAACCTAATACAGGGGGCGCTCACTGAAGCTTTCTTT	few	TRBV3-1	TRBJ1-1	16	TRBD1
CATSDPDVNYGYTF	TGTGCCACCAGTGACCCGGACGTAAACTATGGCTACACCTTC	.	TRBV24-1	TRBJ1-2	14	.
CASTRRDPQETQYF	TGCGCCAGCACCAGAAGGGACCCTCAAGAGACCCAGTACTTC	.	TRBV2	TRBJ2-5	14	.
CASSSPGYIHEQYF	TGTGCCAGCAGTTCGCCAGGTTATATCCACGAGCAGTACTTC	.	TRBV28	TRBJ2-7	14	.
CASSLEYIGPGEYGYTF	TGTGCCAGCAGCTTAGAGTATATCGGTCCAGGAGAGTATGGCTACACCTTC	many	TRBV11-2	TRBJ1-2	17	.
CASSPRQTPTEAFF	TGTGCCAGCTCCCCCAGGCAGACCCCCACTGAAGCTTTCTTT	.	TRBV18	TRBJ1-1	14	.
CASSSRVPGNSPLHF	TGTGCCAGCAGCTCGCGCGTCCCCGGCAATTCACCCCTCCACTTT	.	TRBV7-8	TRBJ1-6	15	.
CSVDKSVQETQYF	TGCAGTGTTGACAAGTCAGTCCAAGAGACCCAGTACTTC	many	TRBV20-1	TRBJ2-5	13	.
CASSYGRTEETQYF	TGTGCCAGCAGCTACGGGAGAACCGAGGAGACCCAGTACTTC	.	TRBV5-4	TRBJ2-5	14	.
CSANRQGHYGYTF	TGCAGTGCTAACCGACAGGGGCACTATGGCTACACCTTC	many	TRBV20-1	TRBJ1-2	13	TRBD1